This TCR beta chain emerged from a study of blood T cell repertoires in COVID-19. The protocol was immunoSEQ multiplex PCR, while the TCRdb copy is restricted to in-frame clones and leaves out a portion. The sample lists over 100,000 clones, less than 90% occurring once. This CDR3 region has 12 residues. Germline V CDR1 and CDR2: MDHEN, SYDVKM. V was cut by 6 bases and J by 2 bases, with 7 bases left in between. The chain is built from TRBV28 and TRBJ1-1, with D uncertain. This receptor was identified in an older woman with acute or convalescent COVID-19. The sequenced sample consisted of peripheral blood. The chain's CDR3 is CASSFSNTEAFF. As DNA, the CDR3 is TGTGCCAGCAGCTTCTCCAACACTGAAGCTTTCTTT. The complete variable domain, with remaining parts taken from reference TRBV28 and TRBJ1-1, reads DVKVTQSSRYLVKRTGEKVFLECVQDMDHENMFWYRQDPGLGLRLIYFSYDVKMKEKGDIPEGYSVSREKKERFSLILESASTNQTSMYLCASSFSNTEAFFGQGTRLTVV.